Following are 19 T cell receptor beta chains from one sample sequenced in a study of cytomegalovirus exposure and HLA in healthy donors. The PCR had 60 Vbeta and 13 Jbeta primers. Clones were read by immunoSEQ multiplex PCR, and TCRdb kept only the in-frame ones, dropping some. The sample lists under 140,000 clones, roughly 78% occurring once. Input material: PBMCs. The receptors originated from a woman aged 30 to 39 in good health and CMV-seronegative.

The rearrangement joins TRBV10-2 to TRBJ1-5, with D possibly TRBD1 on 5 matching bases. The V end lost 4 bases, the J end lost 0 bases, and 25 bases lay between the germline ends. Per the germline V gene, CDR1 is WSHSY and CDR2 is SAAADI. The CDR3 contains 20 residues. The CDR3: CASSVGVGTRRGHSNQPQHF. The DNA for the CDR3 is TGCGCCAGCAGTGTTGGTGTAGGGACCCGGAGGGGTCATAGCAATCAGCCCCAGCATTTT.

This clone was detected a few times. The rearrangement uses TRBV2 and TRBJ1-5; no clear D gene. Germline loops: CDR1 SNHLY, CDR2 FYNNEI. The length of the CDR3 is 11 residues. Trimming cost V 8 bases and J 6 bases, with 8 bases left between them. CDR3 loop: CASGPGQPQHF. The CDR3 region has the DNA TGTGCCAGCGGTCCGGGTCAGCCCCAGCATTTT.

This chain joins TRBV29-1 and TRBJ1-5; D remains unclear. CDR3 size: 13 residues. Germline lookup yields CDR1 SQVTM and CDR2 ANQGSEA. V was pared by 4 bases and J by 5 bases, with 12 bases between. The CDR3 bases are TGCAGCGTTGGGTCGCGAGTCGATCAGCCCCAGCATTTT. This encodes CSVGSRVDQPQHF.

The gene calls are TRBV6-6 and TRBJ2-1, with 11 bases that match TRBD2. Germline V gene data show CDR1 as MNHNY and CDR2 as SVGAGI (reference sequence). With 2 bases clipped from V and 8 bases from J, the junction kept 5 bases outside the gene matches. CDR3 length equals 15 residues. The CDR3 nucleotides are TGTGCCAGCAGTTACGGGACTAGCGGCAACGATGAGCAGTTCTTC. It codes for CASSYGTSGNDEQFF.

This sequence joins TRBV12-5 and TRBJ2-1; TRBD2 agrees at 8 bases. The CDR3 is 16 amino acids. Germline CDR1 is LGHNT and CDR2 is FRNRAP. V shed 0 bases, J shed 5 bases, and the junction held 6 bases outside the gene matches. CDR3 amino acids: CASGLVVTSGNNEQFF. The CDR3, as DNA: TGTGCTAGTGGTTTGGTAGTCACTAGCGGAAACAATGAGCAGTTCTTC.

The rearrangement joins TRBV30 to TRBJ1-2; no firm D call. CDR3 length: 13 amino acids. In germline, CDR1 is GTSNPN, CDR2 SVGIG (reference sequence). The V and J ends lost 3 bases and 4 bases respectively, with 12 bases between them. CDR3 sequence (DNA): TGTGCCTGGAGGGATATATGGAGCTATGGCTACACCTTC. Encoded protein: CAWRDIWSYGYTF.

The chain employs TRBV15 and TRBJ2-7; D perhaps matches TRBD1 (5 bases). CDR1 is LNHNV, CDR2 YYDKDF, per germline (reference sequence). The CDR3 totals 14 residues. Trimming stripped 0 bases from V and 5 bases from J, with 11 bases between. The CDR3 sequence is CATSRDQVRDEQYF. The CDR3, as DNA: TGTGCCACCAGCAGAGATCAAGTCAGGGACGAGCAGTACTTC. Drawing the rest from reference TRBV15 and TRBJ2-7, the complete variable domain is DAMVIQNPRYQVTQFGKPVTLSCSQTLNHNVMYWYQQKSSQAPKLLFHYYDKDFNNEADTPDNFQSRRPNTSFCFLDIRSPGLGDTAMYLCATSRDQVRDEQYFGPGTRLTVT.

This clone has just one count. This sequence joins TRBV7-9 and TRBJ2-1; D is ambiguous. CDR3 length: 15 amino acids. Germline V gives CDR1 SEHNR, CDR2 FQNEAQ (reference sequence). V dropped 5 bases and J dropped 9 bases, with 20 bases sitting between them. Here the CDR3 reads CASSPRLSAPGEQFF. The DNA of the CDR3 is TGTGCCAGCAGCCCGCGTTTGAGTGCCCCGGGTGAGCAGTTCTTC. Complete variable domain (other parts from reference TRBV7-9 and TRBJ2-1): DTGVSQNPRHKITKRGQNVTFRCDPISEHNRLYWYRQTLGQGPEFLTYFQNEAQLEKSRLLSDRFSAERPKGSFSTLEIQRTEQGDSAMYLCASSPRLSAPGEQFFGPGTRLTVL.

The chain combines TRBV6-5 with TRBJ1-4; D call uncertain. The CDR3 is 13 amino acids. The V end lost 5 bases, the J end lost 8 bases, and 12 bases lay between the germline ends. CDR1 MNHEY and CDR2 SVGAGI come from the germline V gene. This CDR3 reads CASSTQIGEKLFF. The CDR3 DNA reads TGTGCCAGCAGTACCCAAATCGGGGAAAAACTGTTTTTT.

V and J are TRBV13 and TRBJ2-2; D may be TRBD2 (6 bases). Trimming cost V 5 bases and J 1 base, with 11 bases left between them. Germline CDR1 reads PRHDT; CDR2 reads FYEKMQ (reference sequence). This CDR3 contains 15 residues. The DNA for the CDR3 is TGTGCCAGCAGCGAACCCGGGAGGAACACCGGGGAGCTGTTTTTT. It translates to CASSEPGRNTGELFF.

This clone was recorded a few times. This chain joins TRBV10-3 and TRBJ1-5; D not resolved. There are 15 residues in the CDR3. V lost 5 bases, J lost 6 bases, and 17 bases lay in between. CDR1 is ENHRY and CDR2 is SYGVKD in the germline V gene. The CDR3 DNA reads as TGTGCCATCAGTCCCGGGGTGGGGTCCAGTCAGCCCCAGCATTTT. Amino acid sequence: CAISPGVGSSQPQHF.

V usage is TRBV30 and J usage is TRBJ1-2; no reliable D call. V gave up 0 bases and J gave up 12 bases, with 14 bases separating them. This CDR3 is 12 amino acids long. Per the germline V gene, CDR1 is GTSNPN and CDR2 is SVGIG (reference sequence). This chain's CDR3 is CAWSVLAASHTF. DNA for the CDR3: TGTGCCTGGAGTGTACTGGCAGCGTCTCACACCTTC.

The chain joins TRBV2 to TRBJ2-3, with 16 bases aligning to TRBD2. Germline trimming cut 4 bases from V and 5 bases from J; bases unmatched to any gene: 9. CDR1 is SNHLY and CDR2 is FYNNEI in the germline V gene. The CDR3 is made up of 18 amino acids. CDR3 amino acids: CASSVPGLAGGREDTQYF. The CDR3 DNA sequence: TGTGCCAGCAGTGTCCCGGGACTAGCGGGGGGGCGGGAAGATACGCAGTATTTT.

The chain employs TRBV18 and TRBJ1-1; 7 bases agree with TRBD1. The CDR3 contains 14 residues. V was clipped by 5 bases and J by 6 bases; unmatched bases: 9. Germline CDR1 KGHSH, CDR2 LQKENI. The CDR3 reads CASSNIGDSAEAFF. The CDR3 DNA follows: TGTGCCAGCTCAAACATCGGGGACAGTGCTGAAGCTTTCTTT.

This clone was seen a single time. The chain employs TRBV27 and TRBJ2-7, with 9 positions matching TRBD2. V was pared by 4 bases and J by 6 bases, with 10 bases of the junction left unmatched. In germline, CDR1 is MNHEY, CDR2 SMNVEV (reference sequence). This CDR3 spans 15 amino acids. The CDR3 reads CASSSTLKAGGEQYF. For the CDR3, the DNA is TGTGCCAGCAGTTCCACGTTGAAAGCGGGAGGCGAGCAGTACTTC.

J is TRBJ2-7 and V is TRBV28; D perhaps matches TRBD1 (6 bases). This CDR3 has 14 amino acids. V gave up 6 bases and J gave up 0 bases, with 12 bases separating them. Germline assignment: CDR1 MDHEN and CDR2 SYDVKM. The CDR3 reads CASRPQGPSYEQYF. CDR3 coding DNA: TGTGCCAGCAGACCCCAGGGGCCCTCCTACGAGCAGTACTTC.

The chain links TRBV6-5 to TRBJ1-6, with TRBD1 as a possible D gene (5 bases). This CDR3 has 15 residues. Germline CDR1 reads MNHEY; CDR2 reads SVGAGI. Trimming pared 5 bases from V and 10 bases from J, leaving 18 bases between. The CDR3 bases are TGTGCCAGCAGTACCATTGGGGGGGGTTTATCACCCCTCCACTTT. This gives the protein CASSTIGGGLSPLHF.

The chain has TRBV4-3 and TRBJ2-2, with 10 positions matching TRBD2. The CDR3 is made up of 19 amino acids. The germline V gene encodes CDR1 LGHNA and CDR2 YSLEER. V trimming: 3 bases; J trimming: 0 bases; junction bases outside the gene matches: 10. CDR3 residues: CASSQLLAGVLANTGELFF. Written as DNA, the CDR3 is TGCGCCAGCAGCCAGCTCCTAGCGGGGGTCCTCGCGAACACCGGGGAGCTGTTTTTT.

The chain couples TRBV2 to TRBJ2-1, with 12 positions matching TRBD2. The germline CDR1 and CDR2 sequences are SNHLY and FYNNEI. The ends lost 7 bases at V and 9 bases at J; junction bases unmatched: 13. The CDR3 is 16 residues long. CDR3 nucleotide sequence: TGTGCCAGCAAAAAGCGACTAGCGGGGGCCGAGGGTGAGCAGTTCTTC. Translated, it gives CASKKRLAGAEGEQFF.